This T cell receptor beta chain is from a study of early T cells in non-severe SARS-CoV-2 infection. For the study at large: Unpaired chains resulted from sequencing bulk RNA of unsorted whole blood.

MiXCR, applied by TCRdb to the 5' RACE reads, yields one record per CDR3 protein. This sample carries around 68,000 distinct CDR3 sequences, roughly 12% of them seen once, and the ten largest clones take over 1.2%. Many counts were recorded for this clonotype. Its antigen is as yet unknown. Regarding the study as a whole: Comparison of clonotypes with VDJdb favored anti-spike CD8 responses while missing private and CD4 specificities.

Trimming took 4 bases from V and 0 from J, leaving 16 bases between them. This CDR3 comprises 16 residues. Germline V gene data show CDR1 as SQVTM and CDR2 as ANQGSEA. This TCR came from an adult who was a healthcare worker with PCR-confirmed SARS-CoV-2 infection or an uninfected control (not recorded which). The V call is TRBV29-1, the J call TRBJ2-1, with D possibly being TRBD1 or TRBD2 (5 bases each). The sample here was whole blood, taken at baseline. DNA of the CDR3: TGCAGCGTTGGGGACCTAGGGTCCAGCTCCTACAATGAGCAGTTCTTC. Amino acid sequence: CSVGDLGSSSYNEQFF.